The 26 T cell receptor beta chains reported below all come from one sample, sequenced in a study of blood T cell repertoires in COVID-19. Only in-frame clones appear in the TCRdb table, and some are missing; sequencing was by immunoSEQ multiplex PCR. In the table there are around 69,000 clones, approximately 84% of which are singletons. Sequenced: peripheral blood. The receptors here all came from a man aged 45 to 65 with active COVID-19.

The J gene is TRBJ2-3, the V gene TRBV7-8; 9 positions agree with TRBD2. Germline V gene lookup returns CDR1 SGHVS and CDR2 FQNEAQ. The CDR3 totals 16 residues. The V gene end was trimmed by 5 bases and the J gene end by 2 bases; junction bases not matched to a gene: 8. CDR3 in DNA: TGTGCCAGCAGCCATCGACTAGCGGTGATCACAGATACGCAGTATTTT. Protein: CASSHRLAVITDTQYF.

This clone was recorded only once. The gene calls are TRBV9 and TRBJ2-3; 12 bases match TRBD2. The CDR3 length is 15 residues. V trimming: 2 bases; J trimming: 6 bases; junction bases outside the gene matches: 4. Germline V CDR1 and CDR2: SGDLS, YYNGEE. The CDR3 nucleotides read TGTGCCAGCAGCGTCCTAGCGGGGGGGACGGATACGCAGTATTTT. Amino acid sequence: CASSVLAGGTDTQYF.

The rearrangement joins TRBV9 to TRBJ2-7; 7 bases map to TRBD1. This CDR3 has 15 amino acids. Germline CDR1 reads SGDLS; CDR2 reads YYNGEE. Trimming cost V 0 bases and J 3 bases; bases outside gene matches: 6. The CDR3 nucleotides read TGTGCCAGCAGCGTAGAGGACAGGCCGGGCTACGAGCAGTACTTC. It codes for CASSVEDRPGYEQYF. Supplemented by reference TRBV9 and TRBJ2-7, the full variable domain reads DSGVTQTPKHLITATGQRVTLRCSPRSGDLSVYWYQQSLDQGLQFLIQYYNGEERAKGNILERFSAQQFPDLHSELNLSSLELGDSALYFCASSVEDRPGYEQYFGPGTRLTVT.

The gene calls are TRBV13 and TRBJ2-3, with a possible D match to TRBD1 (6 bases). V shed 8 bases and J shed 0 bases, with 15 bases lying between them. The CDR3 has 15 amino acids. Germline CDR1 reads PRHDT; CDR2 reads FYEKMQ (reference sequence). This chain's CDR3 is CASFAQGPSTDTQYF. Written as DNA, the CDR3 is TGTGCCAGCTTCGCCCAGGGGCCTAGCACAGATACGCAGTATTTT.

V gene TRBV15 combines with J gene TRBJ1-3, with D unresolved. The germline V gene encodes CDR1 LNHNV and CDR2 YYDKDF (reference sequence). Trimming took 0 bases from V and 4 from J, leaving 13 bases between them. The CDR3 runs to 16 residues. In nucleotides, the CDR3 is TGTGCCACCAGCAGAGATCGCGTCGTCGGGGGAAACACCATATATTTT. Amino acid sequence: CATSRDRVVGGNTIYF.

The chain is built from TRBV11-2 and TRBJ1-1, with D uncertain. V lost 2 bases, J lost 1 base, and 11 bases lay in between. CDR3 length: 15 amino acids. The germline V gene has CDR1 SGHAT and CDR2 FQNNGV. The DNA for the CDR3 is TGTGCCAGCAGCTTACGGAGGACTGCGAACACTGAAGCTTTCTTT. Protein sequence: CASSLRRTANTEAFF.

The chain carries TRBV10-3 and TRBJ2-2; 7 bases match TRBD2. This CDR3 region has 12 residues. Germline V gives CDR1 ENHRY, CDR2 SYGVKD. Trimming removed 8 bases from V and 6 bases from J; junction bases left unmatched: 3. This CDR3 is CAIGGDAGELFF. For the CDR3, the DNA is TGTGCCATCGGGGGGGACGCCGGGGAGCTGTTTTTT.

The CDR3 sequence is CASSSAGGYGSPLHF. Here the CDR3 DNA reads TGTGCCAGCAGTTCGGCCGGGGGTTACGGGTCACCCCTCCACTTT. The chain joins TRBV27 to TRBJ1-6; TRBD1 is a possible D gene (5 bases). CDR1 MNHEY and CDR2 SMNVEV come from the germline V gene (reference sequence). The CDR3 has 15 amino acids. The ends were cut back, 4 bases at V and 10 bases at J, with 17 bases in the middle.

V usage is TRBV11-2 and J usage is TRBJ1-2; 9 nucleotides line up with TRBD1. This CDR3 is built from 15 residues. After removal of 5 bases from V and 5 bases from J, the junction contained 9 bases not matched to a gene. Germline CDR1 reads SGHAT; CDR2 reads FQNNGV. CDR3 in DNA: TGTGCCAGCAGCGGCTGGACAGGGGCCCTATATGGCTACACCTTC. Amino acid sequence: CASSGWTGALYGYTF.

V is TRBV6-5 and J is TRBJ2-7, with a weak D call TRBD1 (6 bases). This CDR3 has 15 amino acids. The ends were cut back, 3 bases at V and 5 bases at J, with 17 bases in the middle. Germline V gives CDR1 MNHEY, CDR2 SVGAGI. CDR3 sequence: CASSYKGGLLDEQYF. In DNA form, the CDR3 reads TGTGCCAGCAGTTATAAAGGGGGTCTTCTCGACGAGCAGTACTTC.

This clone came up once. The chain links TRBV4-2 to TRBJ2-1, with 13 bases identical to TRBD2. Germline CDR1 LGHNA, CDR2 YNFKEQ. V lost 3 bases to trimming and J lost 8 bases; unmatched junction nucleotides: 4. This CDR3 region has 15 residues. The CDR3, as DNA: TGTGCCAGCAGCCAGACTAGCGGGAGGCCGGATGAGCAGTTCTTC. It codes for CASSQTSGRPDEQFF.

This sequence joins TRBV7-8 and TRBJ2-5; 9 bases fit TRBD2. Germline V lookup: CDR1 SGHVS, CDR2 FQNEAQ. This CDR3 has 17 amino acids. The V segment lost 5 bases and the J segment 4 bases; nucleotides outside the gene matches: 14. DNA of the CDR3: TGTGCCAGCAGCGCCCGGGGGTTGGTAGCGGGAGCAGAGACCCAGTACTTC. It is translated as CASSARGLVAGAETQYF.

The chain combines TRBV6-5 with TRBJ1-6, with D hard to call. CDR1 is MNHEY, CDR2 SVGAGI, per germline. This CDR3 has 15 amino acids. V lost 4 bases and J lost 7, with 14 bases in between. Here the CDR3 reads CASSWRQQMNSPLHF. Here the CDR3 DNA reads TGTGCCAGCAGTTGGCGTCAACAGATGAATTCACCCCTCCACTTT.

This clone occurred a few times. The rearrangement uses TRBV3-1 (or the pseudogene TRBV3-2) and TRBJ2-3; 8 bases agree with TRBD2. Germline lookup yields CDR1 LGHDT and CDR2 YNNKEL (reference sequence). There are 17 residues in the CDR3. V was clipped by 4 bases and J by 5 bases; unmatched bases: 14. The CDR3 region has the DNA TGTGCCAGCAGCCCCCGGCCGGCTAGCGGGCGGGGAGATACGCAGTATTTT. Its translation: CASSPRPASGRGDTQYF.

This clone was seen once. This sequence joins TRBV5-1 and TRBJ1-4; D is possibly TRBD1 (5 bases). Trimming left V 4 bases short and J 4 bases short, with 11 bases between. The germline gives CDR1 SGHRS, CDR2 YFSETQ. The CDR3 covers 14 residues. CDR3 DNA sequence: TGCGCCAGCAGCCCAGACAGAAGTAATGAAAAACTGTTTTTT. It is translated as CASSPDRSNEKLFF.

This clone has only a few counts. The chain combines TRBV19 with TRBJ1-6; weak D call: TRBD1 (6 bases). Germline V CDR1 and CDR2: LNHDA, SQIVND (reference sequence). Trimming took 10 bases from V and 7 from J, leaving 20 bases between them. The CDR3 is made up of 15 amino acids. The CDR3 DNA reads as TGTGCCACCAATAAACAGGGCATGGGGAATTCACCCCTCCACTTT. Its protein product is CATNKQGMGNSPLHF. The variable domain in full, with the rest retrieved from reference TRBV19 and TRBJ1-6, is DGGITQSPKYLFRKEGQNVTLSCEQNLNHDAMYWYRQDPGQGLRLIYYSQIVNDFQKGDIAEGYSVSREKKESFPLTVTSAQKNPTAFYLCATNKQGMGNSPLHFGNGTRLTVT.

The chain links TRBV20-1 to TRBJ2-3, with TRBD2 matching 10 bases. V shed 3 bases and J 2 bases; nucleotides not matched to a gene: 14. CDR1 is DFQATT, CDR2 SNEGSKA, per germline (reference sequence). The CDR3 loop spans 18 amino acids. The CDR3 loop is CSASTPLAGDLFTDTQYF. CDR3 sequence (DNA): TGCAGTGCTAGTACCCCCCTAGCGGGGGACCTTTTCACAGATACGCAGTATTTT.

This clone was counted a single time. This CDR3 is CASSPDTLSLTF. CDR3 coding DNA: TGCGCCAGCAGCCCGGACACCCTCTCCCTGACTTTC. The chain combines TRBV4-1 with TRBJ2-6; a possible D gene is TRBD1 (5 bases). The CDR3 is made up of 12 amino acids. CDR1 and CDR2 from the germline V gene are MGHRA and YSYEKL. V was cut by 4 bases and J by 15 bases, with 13 bases left in between.

The chain combines TRBV27 with TRBJ1-3; TRBD1 matches 8 bases. Germline CDR1 MNHEY, CDR2 SMNVEV (reference sequence). The CDR3 runs 16 residues. The V segment lost 4 bases and the J segment 5 bases; nucleotides outside the gene matches: 10. This CDR3 is CASSSSPWTGRNTIYF. CDR3 sequence (DNA): TGTGCCAGCAGTTCCTCCCCATGGACAGGGAGAAACACCATATATTTT.

V usage is TRBV7-9 and J usage is TRBJ2-2; D uncertain. The germline CDR1 and CDR2 sequences are SEHNR and FQNEAQ (reference sequence). V was clipped by 4 bases and J by 4 bases, with 19 bases between them. The CDR3 is made up of 17 amino acids. Written as DNA, the CDR3 is TGTGCCAGCAGCTCCGCGGTTGTACGCGCGGCCACCGGGGAGCTGTTTTTT. Translation: CASSSAVVRAATGELFF.

The chain recombines TRBV6-5 with TRBJ1-2; 7 positions agree with TRBD1. The ends lost 2 bases at V and 5 bases at J; junction bases unmatched: 8. This CDR3 has 15 residues. Germline loops: CDR1 MNHEY, CDR2 SVGAGI. CDR3 loop: CASSYPTGSVYGYTF. CDR3 sequence (DNA): TGTGCCAGCAGTTACCCGACAGGGTCGGTGTATGGCTACACCTTC.

The DNA of the CDR3 is TGTGCCAGCAGCCGTCGCAGGAATCAGCCCCAGCATTTT. As protein: CASSRRRNQPQHF. This chain links TRBV5-8 with TRBJ1-5; D call uncertain. Germline CDR1 reads SGHTS; CDR2 reads YDEGEE. V was trimmed by 4 bases and J by 4 bases, leaving 9 bases between them. This CDR3 is built from 13 residues.

This rearrangement joins TRBV29-1 to TRBJ2-2; possibly TRBD2 for D (5 bases). The CDR3 is made up of 13 amino acids. Trimming shortened V by 4 bases and J by 5 bases, and 11 bases separated the two germline ends. The germline gives CDR1 SQVTM, CDR2 ANQGSEA. The CDR3 reads CSVGGVRTGELFF. The CDR3 DNA sequence: TGCAGCGTTGGGGGAGTGAGAACCGGGGAGCTGTTTTTT.

The chain carries TRBV5-6 and TRBJ2-3, with 10 bases lining up with TRBD2. The junction had 4 bases not matched to a gene; V was cut back by 3 bases and J by 6 bases. There are 14 residues in the CDR3. The germline CDR1 and CDR2 sequences are SGHDT and YYEEEE. CDR3: CASSSGTSVDTQYF. The CDR3 nucleotides are TGTGCCAGCAGCTCCGGGACTAGCGTGGATACGCAGTATTTT.

The rearrangement uses TRBV6-5 and TRBJ2-7, with 7 positions matching TRBD1. Germline V lookup: CDR1 MNHEY, CDR2 SVGAGI. With V trimmed by 6 bases and J by 0 bases, 8 bases remained unmatched. The length of the CDR3 is 15 residues. In nucleotides, the CDR3 is TGTGCCAGCAGGATACAGGGGTTAAACTCCTACGAGCAGTACTTC. It codes for CASRIQGLNSYEQYF.

The rearrangement uses TRBV4-1 and TRBJ2-1, with 8 bases identical to TRBD2. Germline V gives CDR1 MGHRA, CDR2 YSYEKL. V shed 4 bases and J 4 bases; nucleotides not matched to a gene: 12. This CDR3 region has 17 residues. The CDR3 loop is CASSPYPAGTRYNEQFF. The CDR3 nucleotides are TGCGCCAGCAGCCCCTACCCAGCCGGGACTAGGTACAATGAGCAGTTCTTC.